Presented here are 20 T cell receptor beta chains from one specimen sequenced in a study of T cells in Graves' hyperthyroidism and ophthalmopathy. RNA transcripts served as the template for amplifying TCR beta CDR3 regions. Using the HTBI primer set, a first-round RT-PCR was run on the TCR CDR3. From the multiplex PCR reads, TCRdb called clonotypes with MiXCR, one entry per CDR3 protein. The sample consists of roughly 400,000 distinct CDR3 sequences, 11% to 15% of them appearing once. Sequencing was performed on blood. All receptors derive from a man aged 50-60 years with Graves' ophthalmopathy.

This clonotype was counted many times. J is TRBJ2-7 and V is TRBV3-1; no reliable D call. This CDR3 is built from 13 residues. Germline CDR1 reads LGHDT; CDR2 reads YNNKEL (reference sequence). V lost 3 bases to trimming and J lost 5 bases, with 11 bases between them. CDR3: CASSHASVNEQYF. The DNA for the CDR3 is TGTGCCAGCAGCCACGCTAGTGTCAACGAGCAGTACTTC.

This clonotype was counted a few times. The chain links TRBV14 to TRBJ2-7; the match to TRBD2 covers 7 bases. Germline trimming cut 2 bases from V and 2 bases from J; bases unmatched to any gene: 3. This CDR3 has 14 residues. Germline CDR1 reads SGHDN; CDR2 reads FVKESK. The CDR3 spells CASSQIAGAYEQYF. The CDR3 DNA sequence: TGTGCCAGCAGCCAAATCGCGGGGGCCTACGAGCAGTACTTC.

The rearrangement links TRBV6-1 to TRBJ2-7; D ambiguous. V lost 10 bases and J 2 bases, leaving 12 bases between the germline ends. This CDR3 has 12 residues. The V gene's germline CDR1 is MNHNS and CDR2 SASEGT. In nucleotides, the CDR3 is TGTGCCATCACTCAGGTTGCCTACGAGCAGTACTTC. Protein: CAITQVAYEQYF.

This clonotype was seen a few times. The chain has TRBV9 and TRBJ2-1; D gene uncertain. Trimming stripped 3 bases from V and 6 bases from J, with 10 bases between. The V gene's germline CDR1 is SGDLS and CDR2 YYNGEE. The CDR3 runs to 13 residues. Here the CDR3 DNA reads TGTGCCAGCAGCGGCGTGGGTCCCAATGAGCAGTTCTTC. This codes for CASSGVGPNEQFF.

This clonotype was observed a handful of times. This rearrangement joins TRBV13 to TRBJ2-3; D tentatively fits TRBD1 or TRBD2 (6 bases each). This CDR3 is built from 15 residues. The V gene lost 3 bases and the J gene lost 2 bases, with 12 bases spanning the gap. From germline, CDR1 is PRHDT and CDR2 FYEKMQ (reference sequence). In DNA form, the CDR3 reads TGTGCCAGCAGCTTCCGGGGGCAGGTCACAGATACGCAGTATTTT. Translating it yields CASSFRGQVTDTQYF.

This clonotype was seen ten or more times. In DNA, the CDR3 is TGTGCCAGCAGCGTTTTTAGCGGGAGCTCCTACAATGAGCAGTTCTTC. This translates into CASSVFSGSSYNEQFF. The chain joins TRBV9 to TRBJ2-1, with TRBD2 identical over 9 bases. CDR3 size: 16 residues. V lost 2 bases to trimming and J lost 0 bases; unmatched junction nucleotides: 3. Germline CDR1 is SGDLS and CDR2 is YYNGEE.

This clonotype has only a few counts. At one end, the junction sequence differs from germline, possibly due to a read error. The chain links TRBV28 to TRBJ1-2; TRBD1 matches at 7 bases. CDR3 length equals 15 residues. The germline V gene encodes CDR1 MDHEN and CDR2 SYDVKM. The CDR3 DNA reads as TGTGCCGGCAGTAGGGGGCCCAGGGGTAACTATGGCTACACCTTC. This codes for CAGSRGPRGNYGYTF.

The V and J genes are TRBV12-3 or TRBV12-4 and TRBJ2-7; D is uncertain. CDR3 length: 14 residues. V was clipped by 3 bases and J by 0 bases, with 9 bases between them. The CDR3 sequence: CASSLLGPSYEQYF. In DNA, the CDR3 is TGTGCCAGCAGTTTGCTAGGGCCCTCCTACGAGCAGTACTTC.

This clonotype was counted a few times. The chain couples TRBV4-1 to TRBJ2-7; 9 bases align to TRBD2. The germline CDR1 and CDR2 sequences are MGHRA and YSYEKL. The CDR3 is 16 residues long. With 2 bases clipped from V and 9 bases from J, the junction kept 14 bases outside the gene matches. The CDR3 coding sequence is TGCGCCAGCAGCCAACCCCCCGGTAGCGGGAGTAATGTGCAGTACTTC. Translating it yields CASSQPPGSGSNVQYF.

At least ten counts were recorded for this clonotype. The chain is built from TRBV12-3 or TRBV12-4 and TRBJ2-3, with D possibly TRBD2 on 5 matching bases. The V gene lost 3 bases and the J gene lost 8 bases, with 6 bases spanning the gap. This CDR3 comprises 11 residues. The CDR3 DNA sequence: TGTGCCAGCAGTTTTCGGGGTACGCAGTATTTT. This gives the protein CASSFRGTQYF.

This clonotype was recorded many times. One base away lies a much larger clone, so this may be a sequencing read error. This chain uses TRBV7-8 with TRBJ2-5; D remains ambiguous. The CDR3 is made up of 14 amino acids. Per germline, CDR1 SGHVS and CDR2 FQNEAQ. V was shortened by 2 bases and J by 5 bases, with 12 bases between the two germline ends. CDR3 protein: CASSLRTARETQYF. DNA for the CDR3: TGTGCCAGCAGCTTACGAACGGCAAGGGAGACCCAGTACTTC.

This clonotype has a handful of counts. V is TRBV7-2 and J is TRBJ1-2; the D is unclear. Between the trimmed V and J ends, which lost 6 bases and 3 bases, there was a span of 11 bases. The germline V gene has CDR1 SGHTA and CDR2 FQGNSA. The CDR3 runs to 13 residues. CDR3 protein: CASSLREHYGYTF. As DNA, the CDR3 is TGTGCCAGCAGTTTACGGGAACACTATGGCTACACCTTC.

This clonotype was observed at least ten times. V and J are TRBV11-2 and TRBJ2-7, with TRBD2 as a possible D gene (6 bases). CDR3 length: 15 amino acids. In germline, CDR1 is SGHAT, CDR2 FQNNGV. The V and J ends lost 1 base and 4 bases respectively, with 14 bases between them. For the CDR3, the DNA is TGTGCCAGCAGCTTAGGCGGCGGGACGGGTTACGAGCAGTACTTC. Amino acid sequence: CASSLGGGTGYEQYF.

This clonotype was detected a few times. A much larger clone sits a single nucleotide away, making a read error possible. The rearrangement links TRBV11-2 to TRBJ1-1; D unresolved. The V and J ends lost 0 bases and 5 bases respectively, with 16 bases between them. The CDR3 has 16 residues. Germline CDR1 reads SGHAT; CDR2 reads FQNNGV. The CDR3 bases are TGTGCCAGCAGCTTAGAGCCCACCCGGGTGGGTACTGAAGCTTTCTTT. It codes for CASSLEPTRVGTEAFF.

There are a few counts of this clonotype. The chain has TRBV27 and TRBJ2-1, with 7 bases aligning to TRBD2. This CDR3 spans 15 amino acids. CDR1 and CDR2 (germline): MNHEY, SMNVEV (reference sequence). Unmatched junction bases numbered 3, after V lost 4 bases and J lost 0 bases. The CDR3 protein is CASSWRGTSYNEQFF. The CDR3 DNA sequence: TGTGCCAGCAGTTGGCGGGGGACCTCCTACAATGAGCAGTTCTTC.

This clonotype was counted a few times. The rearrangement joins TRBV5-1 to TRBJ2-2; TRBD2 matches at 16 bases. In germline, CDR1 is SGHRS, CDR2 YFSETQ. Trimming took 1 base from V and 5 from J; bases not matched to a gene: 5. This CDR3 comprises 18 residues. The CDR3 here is CASSLLGTSGRATGELFF. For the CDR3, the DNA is TGCGCCAGCAGCTTGCTCGGGACTAGCGGGAGGGCGACCGGGGAGCTGTTTTTT.

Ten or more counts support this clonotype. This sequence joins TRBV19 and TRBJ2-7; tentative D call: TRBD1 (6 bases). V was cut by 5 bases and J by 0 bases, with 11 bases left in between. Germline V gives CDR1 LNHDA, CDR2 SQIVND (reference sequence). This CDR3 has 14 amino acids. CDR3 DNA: TGTGCCAGTAGTTTGGGACATACCTCCTACGAGCAGTACTTC. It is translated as CASSLGHTSYEQYF.

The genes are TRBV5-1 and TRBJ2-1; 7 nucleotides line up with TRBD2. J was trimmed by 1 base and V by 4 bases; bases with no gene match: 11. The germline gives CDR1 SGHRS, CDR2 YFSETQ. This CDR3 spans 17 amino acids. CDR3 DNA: TGCGCCAGCAGCCCCGGACTAGTGAGTAAGTCCTACAATGAGCAGTTCTTC. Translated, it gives CASSPGLVSKSYNEQFF.

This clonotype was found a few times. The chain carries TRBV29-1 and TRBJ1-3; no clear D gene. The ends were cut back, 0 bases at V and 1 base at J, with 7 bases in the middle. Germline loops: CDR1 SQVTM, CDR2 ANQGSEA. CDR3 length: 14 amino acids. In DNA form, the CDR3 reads TGCAGCGTTGAAGATCCCGGGTCTGGAAACACCATATATTTT. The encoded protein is CSVEDPGSGNTIYF.

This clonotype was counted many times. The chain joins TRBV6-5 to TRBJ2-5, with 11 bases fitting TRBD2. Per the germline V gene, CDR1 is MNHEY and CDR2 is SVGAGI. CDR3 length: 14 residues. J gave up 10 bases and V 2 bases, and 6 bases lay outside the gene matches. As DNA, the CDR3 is TGTGCCAGCAGTTACGGCACTAGCGGGAGTTTCCAGTACTTC. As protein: CASSYGTSGSFQYF.